This TCR beta chain was sequenced during a study of control samples from healthy donors and cancer patients. This CDR3 has 16 amino acids. Germline CDR1 is SGHVS and CDR2 is FQNEAQ. V trimming: 1 base; J trimming: 9 bases; junction bases outside the gene matches: 8. Libraries were prepared by immunoSEQ multiplex PCR; TCRdb keeps only in-frame clonotypes and omits some of them. Of some 200,000 clones listed, roughly 94% are singletons. This TCR was recovered from a man aged 50-60 years in good health. The J gene is TRBJ2-1, the V gene TRBV7-8, with 11 bases identical to TRBD2. The specimen sequenced was blood. The CDR3 loop is CASSLVNLAGGSEQFF. Here the CDR3 DNA reads TGTGCCAGCAGCTTAGTGAACCTAGCGGGGGGTAGTGAGCAGTTCTTC.